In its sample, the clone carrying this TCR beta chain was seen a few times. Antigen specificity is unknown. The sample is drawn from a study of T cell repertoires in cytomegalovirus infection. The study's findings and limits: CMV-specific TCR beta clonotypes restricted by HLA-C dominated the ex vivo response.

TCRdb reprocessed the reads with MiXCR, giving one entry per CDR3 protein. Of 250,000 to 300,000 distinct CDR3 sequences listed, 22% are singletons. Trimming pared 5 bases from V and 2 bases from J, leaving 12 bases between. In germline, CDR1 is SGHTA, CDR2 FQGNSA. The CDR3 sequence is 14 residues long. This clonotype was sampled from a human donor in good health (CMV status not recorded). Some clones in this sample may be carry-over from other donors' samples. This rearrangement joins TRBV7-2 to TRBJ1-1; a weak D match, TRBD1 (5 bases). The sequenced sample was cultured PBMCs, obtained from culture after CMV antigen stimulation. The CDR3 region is CASSPRQINTEAFF. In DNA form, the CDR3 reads TGTGCCAGCAGCCCCCGACAGATTAACACTGAAGCTTTCTTT.